This T cell receptor (beta chain) is from a study of STAT3 mutations in large granular lymphocyte leukemia. Method: immunoSEQ multiplex PCR; TCRdb's copy keeps in-frame clones and lacks some. This repertoire shows some 13,000 clones, roughly 85% found once; its top ten account for 10% to 15%. This clone has just a few counts. The antigen remains undetermined. General study results and limits: At least one immunodominant TCR beta clonotype appeared in every T-cell large granular lymphocyte leukemia patient.

Germline loops: CDR1 LNHNV, CDR2 YYDKDF (reference sequence). The CDR3 is 15 residues long. V lost 7 bases and J lost 8, with 23 bases in between. Sequencing was carried out using PBMCs. The clonotype comes from a human donor with T large granular lymphocyte leukemia. Some clones in this sample may be carry-over from other donors' samples. The chain combines TRBV15 with TRBJ1-2, with D perhaps TRBD1 (5 bases). The CDR3 spells CATTVDKGLKGGYTF. In DNA form, the CDR3 reads TGTGCCACCACTGTTGATAAGGGGCTGAAAGGCGGCTACACCTTC.